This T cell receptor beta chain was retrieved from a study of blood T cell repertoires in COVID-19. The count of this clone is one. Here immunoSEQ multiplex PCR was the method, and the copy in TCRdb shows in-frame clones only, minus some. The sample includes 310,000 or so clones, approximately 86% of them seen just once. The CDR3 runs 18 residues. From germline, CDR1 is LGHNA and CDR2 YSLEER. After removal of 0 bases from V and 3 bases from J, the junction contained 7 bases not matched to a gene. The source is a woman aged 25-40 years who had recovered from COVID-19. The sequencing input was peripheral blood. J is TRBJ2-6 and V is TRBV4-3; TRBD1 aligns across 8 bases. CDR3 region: CASSQDSQGAHGANVLTF. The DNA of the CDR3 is TGCGCCAGCAGCCAAGATAGTCAGGGGGCGCATGGGGCCAACGTCCTGACTTTC.